There are many counts of the clone carrying this T cell receptor (beta chain). What it binds is unknown. Unmatched junction bases numbered 12, after V lost 7 bases and J lost 4 bases. The CDR3 is 15 amino acids. Per germline, CDR1 SNHLY and CDR2 FYNNEI. The data derive from a study of CD8 T cells in ankylosing spondylitis. Notes on the study in general: Past research had described some motif variants in reactive arthritis synovial fluid and blood. As reported, disease-linked clones showed significant enrichment in matched ankylosing spondylitis synovial fluid.

Quantitative 5'-RACE with molecular barcodes generated TCR beta libraries. TCRdb called the 5' RACE reads again in MiXCR, with one record for every CDR3 protein. This sample yields around 120,000 distinct CDR3 sequences, of which 7% to 10% are seen a single time; about 3.6% belongs to the top ten. The TCR sequence derives from a male donor with ankylosing spondylitis or in good health (not recorded which). Sequencing was carried out using blood, either unsorted or a sorted T cell fraction (not recorded which). The rearrangement links TRBV2 to TRBJ2-5, with 7 bases identical to TRBD1. CDR3 amino acids: CASIQQGMAAETQYF. The CDR3 nucleotides are TGTGCCAGCATCCAACAGGGGATGGCGGCAGAGACCCAGTACTTC.